The source of this T cell receptor beta chain is a study of blood T cells in healthy people across ages. A second PCR, run for about 7 to 12 cycles, used a sample-barcoded 5' primer plus a J-beta primer mix. Each CDR3 protein is one row after TCRdb ran MiXCR on the 5' RACE reads. The sample lists hundreds of thousands of distinct CDR3 sequences, approximately 31% occurring once. Many counts were recorded for this clonotype. The CDR3 consists of 14 residues. Trimming removed 4 bases from V and 8 bases from J; junction bases left unmatched: 5. The germline gives CDR1 SGDLS, CDR2 YYNGEE. The specimen was blood. J is TRBJ2-4 and V is TRBV9, with 11 bases aligning to TRBD2. This clonotype was sampled from a woman older than 75 in good health. The CDR3, as DNA: TGTGCCAGCAGCCTACCGGGACTAGCGGACATTCAGTACTTC. It translates to CASSLPGLADIQYF.